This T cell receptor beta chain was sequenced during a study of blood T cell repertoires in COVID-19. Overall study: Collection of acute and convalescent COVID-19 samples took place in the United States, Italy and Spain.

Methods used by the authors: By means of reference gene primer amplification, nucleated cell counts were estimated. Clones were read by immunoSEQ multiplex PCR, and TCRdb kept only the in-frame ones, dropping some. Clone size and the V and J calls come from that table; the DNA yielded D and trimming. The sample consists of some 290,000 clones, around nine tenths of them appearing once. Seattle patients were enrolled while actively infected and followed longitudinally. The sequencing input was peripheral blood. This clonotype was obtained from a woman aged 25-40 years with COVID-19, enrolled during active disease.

The CDR3: CASRKRDRPYSPLHF. CDR3 coding DNA: TGTGCCAGCAGGAAACGGGACAGGCCGTATTCACCCCTCCACTTT. The rearrangement joins TRBV28 to TRBJ1-6; TRBD1 aligns across 8 bases. Unmatched junction bases numbered 9, after V lost 6 bases and J lost 8 bases. Germline lookup yields CDR1 MDHEN and CDR2 SYDVKM. The CDR3 is made up of 15 amino acids.